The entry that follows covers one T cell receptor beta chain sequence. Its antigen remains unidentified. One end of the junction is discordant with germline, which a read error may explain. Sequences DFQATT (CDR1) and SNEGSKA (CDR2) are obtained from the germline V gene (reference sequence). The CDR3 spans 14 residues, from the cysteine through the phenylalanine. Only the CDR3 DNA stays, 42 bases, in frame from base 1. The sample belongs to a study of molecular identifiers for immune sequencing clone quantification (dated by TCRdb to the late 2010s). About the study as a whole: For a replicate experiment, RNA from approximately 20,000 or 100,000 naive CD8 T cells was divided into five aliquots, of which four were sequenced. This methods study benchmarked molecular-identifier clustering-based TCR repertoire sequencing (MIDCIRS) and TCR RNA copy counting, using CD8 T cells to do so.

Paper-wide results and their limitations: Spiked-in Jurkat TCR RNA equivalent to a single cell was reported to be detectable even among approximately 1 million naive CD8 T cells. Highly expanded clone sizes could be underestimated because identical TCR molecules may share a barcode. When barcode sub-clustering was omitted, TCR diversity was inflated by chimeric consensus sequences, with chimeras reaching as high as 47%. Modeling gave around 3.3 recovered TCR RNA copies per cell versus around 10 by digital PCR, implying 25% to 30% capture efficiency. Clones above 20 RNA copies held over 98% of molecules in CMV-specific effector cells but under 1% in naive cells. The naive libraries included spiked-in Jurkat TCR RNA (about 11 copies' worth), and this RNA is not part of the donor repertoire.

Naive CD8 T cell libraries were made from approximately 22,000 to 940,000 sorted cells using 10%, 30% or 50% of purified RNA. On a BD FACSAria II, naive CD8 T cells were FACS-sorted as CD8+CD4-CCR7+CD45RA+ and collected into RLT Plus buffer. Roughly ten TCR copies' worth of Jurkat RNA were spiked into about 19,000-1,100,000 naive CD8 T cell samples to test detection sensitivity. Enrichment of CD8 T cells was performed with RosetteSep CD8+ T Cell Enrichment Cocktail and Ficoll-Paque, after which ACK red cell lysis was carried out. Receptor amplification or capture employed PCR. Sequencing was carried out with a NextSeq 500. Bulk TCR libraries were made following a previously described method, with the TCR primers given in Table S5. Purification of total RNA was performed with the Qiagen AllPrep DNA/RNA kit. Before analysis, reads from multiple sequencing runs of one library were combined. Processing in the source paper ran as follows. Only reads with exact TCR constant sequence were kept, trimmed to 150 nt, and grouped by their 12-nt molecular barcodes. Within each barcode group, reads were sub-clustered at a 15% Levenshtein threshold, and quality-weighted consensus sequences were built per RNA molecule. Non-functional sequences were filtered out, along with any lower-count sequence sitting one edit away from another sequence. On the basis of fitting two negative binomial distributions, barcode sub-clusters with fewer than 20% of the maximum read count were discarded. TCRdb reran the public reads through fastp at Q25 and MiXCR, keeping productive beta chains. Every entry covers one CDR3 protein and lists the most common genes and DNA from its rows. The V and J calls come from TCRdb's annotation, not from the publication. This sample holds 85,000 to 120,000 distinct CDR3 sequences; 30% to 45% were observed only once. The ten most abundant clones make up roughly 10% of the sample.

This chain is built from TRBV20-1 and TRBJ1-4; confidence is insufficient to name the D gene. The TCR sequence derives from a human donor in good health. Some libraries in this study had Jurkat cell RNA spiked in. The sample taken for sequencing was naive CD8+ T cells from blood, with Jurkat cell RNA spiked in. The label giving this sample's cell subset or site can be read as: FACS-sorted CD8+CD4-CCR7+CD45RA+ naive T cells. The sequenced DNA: TGCAGTGCTAGTTCGGGCCCAAGTAATGAAGAACTGTTTTTT. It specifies CSASSGPSNEELFF.